The 22 T cell receptor beta chains below were found in one sample sequenced in a study of blood T cell repertoires in COVID-19. Sequencing used immunoSEQ multiplex PCR; TCRdb keeps in-frame clones, though not all of them. The data hold 250,000 to 300,000 clones, with 75% to 90% observed a single time. The sample was peripheral blood. Receptors originate from a woman aged 70-85 years with COVID-19, enrolled during active disease.

The rearrangement uses TRBV19 and TRBJ1-4; 11 bases line up with TRBD1. With 4 bases clipped from V and 5 bases from J, the junction kept 3 bases outside the gene matches. CDR1 and CDR2 (germline): LNHDA, SQIVND (reference sequence). This CDR3 is built from 15 residues. CDR3 in DNA: TGTGCCAGTAGTAGAGGGACAGGGGGGAATGAAAAACTGTTTTTT. Amino acid sequence: CASSRGTGGNEKLFF.

This clone was counted between two and nine times. The chain combines TRBV5-1 with TRBJ1-5; tentative D call: TRBD1 (5 bases). The CDR3 is 14 residues long. V was trimmed by 3 bases and J by 2 bases, leaving 9 bases between them. The germline V gene encodes CDR1 SGHRS and CDR2 YFSETQ. In nucleotides, the CDR3 is TGCGCCAGCAGCTGGGGGGACGGCAATCAGCCCCAGCATTTT. This sequence encodes CASSWGDGNQPQHF.

The chain combines TRBV4-1 with TRBJ2-2; 7 nucleotides align to TRBD1. Germline trimming cut 4 bases from V and 2 bases from J; bases unmatched to any gene: 7. The germline V gene encodes CDR1 MGHRA and CDR2 YSYEKL. The CDR3 has 16 amino acids. CDR3 in amino acids: CASSRRQGENTGELFF. For the CDR3, the DNA is TGCGCCAGCAGCCGTAGGCAGGGGGAAAACACCGGGGAGCTGTTTTTT.

CDR3 protein: CASSQDFSLGLTNEKLFF. CDR3 bases: TGCGCCAGCAGCCAAGATTTCTCATTAGGACTCACTAATGAAAAACTGTTTTTT. V usage is TRBV4-3 and J usage is TRBJ1-4, with unresolved D. The germline V and J ends were trimmed by 0 bases and 2 bases, with 16 bases remaining between them. The length of the CDR3 is 18 residues. Germline V CDR1 and CDR2: LGHNA, YSLEER.

The chain joins TRBV5-6 to TRBJ1-1; possible D gene TRBD1, 6 bases. With 4 bases removed from V and 5 bases from J, the gap between germline ends came to 18 bases. Germline V gene lookup returns CDR1 SGHDT and CDR2 YYEEEE. The CDR3 runs to 15 residues. CDR3 amino acids: CASSGRGGVWTEAFF. In DNA form, the CDR3 reads TGTGCCAGCAGCGGGCGGGGGGGCGTATGGACTGAAGCTTTCTTT.

This clone occurred a few times. The rearrangement links TRBV10-1 to TRBJ2-2, with D perhaps matching TRBD1 (6 bases). Germline V lookup: CDR1 WNHNN, CDR2 SYGVQD (reference sequence). The CDR3 spans 16 residues. V lost 3 bases and J 1 base, leaving 12 bases between the germline ends. CDR3 sequence (DNA): TGCGCCAGCAGTGACCCTGCCAGGGGGAACACCGGGGAGCTGTTTTTT. This translates into CASSDPARGNTGELFF.

This chain connects TRBV20-1 to TRBJ2-3; 8 positions match TRBD2. The germline V gene encodes CDR1 DFQATT and CDR2 SNEGSKA (reference sequence). The CDR3 consists of 14 residues. Trimming at V came to 3 bases and at J to 6 bases, leaving 8 bases not matched to a gene. The CDR3: CSASQAGGPDTQYF. DNA of the CDR3: TGCAGTGCTAGTCAGGCGGGGGGTCCCGATACGCAGTATTTT.

The table lists this clone with a few counts. The V gene is TRBV7-2, the J gene TRBJ2-7; 7 nucleotides line up with TRBD2. The CDR3 has 14 amino acids. CDR1 is SGHTA, CDR2 FQGNSA, per germline. The V and J ends lost 0 bases and 4 bases, in that order; junction bases with no gene match: 3. In DNA form, the CDR3 reads TGTGCCAGCAGCTTAGCGCGGGGAGGGTACGAGCAGTACTTC. Encoded protein: CASSLARGGYEQYF.

Written as DNA, the CDR3 is TGTGCCAGCAGCTGGGTCGGGGGGTCCTACGAGCAGTACTTC. This gives the protein CASSWVGGSYEQYF. The gene calls are TRBV7-9 and TRBJ2-7; 7 positions match TRBD2. V was clipped by 4 bases and J by 1 base; unmatched bases: 4. The CDR3 has 14 residues. The germline V gene has CDR1 SEHNR and CDR2 FQNEAQ (reference sequence).

The chain couples TRBV18 to TRBJ1-6; 8 bases map to TRBD1. Germline CDR1 reads KGHSH; CDR2 reads LQKENI. The ends lost 6 bases at V and 10 bases at J; junction bases unmatched: 8. The length of the CDR3 is 14 residues. Written as DNA, the CDR3 is TGTGCCAGCTCCCTAGACAGGGGTGGCTCACCCCTCCACTTT. It encodes CASSLDRGGSPLHF.

The gene calls are TRBV7-9 and TRBJ1-1; 7 nucleotides match TRBD1. CDR3 length: 14 amino acids. With V trimmed by 5 bases and J by 5 bases, 8 bases remained unmatched. Germline V gene lookup returns CDR1 SEHNR and CDR2 FQNEAQ (reference sequence). The CDR3 bases are TGTGCCAGCAGCCCCAACAGGGGAACGACTGAAGCTTTCTTT. Its protein product is CASSPNRGTTEAFF.

The chain couples TRBV6-2 or TRBV6-3 to TRBJ2-7, with 9 bases matching TRBD2. The germline CDR1 and CDR2 sequences are MNHEY and SVGEGT. Trimming at V came to 4 bases and at J to 2 bases, leaving 9 bases not matched to a gene. CDR3 size: 16 residues. The chain's CDR3 is CASSFSGGQRTYEQYF. The CDR3 region has the DNA TGTGCCAGCAGTTTTAGCGGGGGACAGCGAACCTACGAGCAGTACTTC.

The chain employs TRBV27 and TRBJ2-3, with 9 bases that match TRBD1. Germline V gene data show CDR1 as MNHEY and CDR2 as SMNVEV (reference sequence). With V trimmed by 4 bases and J by 2 bases, 7 bases remained unmatched. The CDR3 extends over 16 amino acids. CDR3 nucleotide sequence: TGTGCCAGCAGTTCCAGGACAGGGGACTCCACAGATACGCAGTATTTT. Amino acid sequence: CASSSRTGDSTDTQYF.

The V gene is TRBV2, the J gene TRBJ2-1, with TRBD1 as a possible D gene (5 bases). Germline loops: CDR1 SNHLY, CDR2 FYNNEI. The CDR3 contains 14 residues. V was clipped by 3 bases and J by 9 bases, with 15 bases between them. The CDR3 nucleotides are TGTGCCAGCAGTGAGGGGCGGAACTGGGGTGAGCAGTTCTTC. Protein product: CASSEGRNWGEQFF.

This clone was recorded once. The rearrangement links TRBV28 to TRBJ1-5, with D unresolved. This CDR3 comprises 13 residues. Per the germline V gene, CDR1 is MDHEN and CDR2 is SYDVKM. V was cut by 7 bases and J by 5 bases, with 12 bases left in between. CDR3 coding DNA: TGTGCCAGCAATAGCGGCTCCCATCAGCCCCAGCATTTT. Amino acid sequence: CASNSGSHQPQHF. The full variable domain, completed using reference TRBV28 and TRBJ1-5, is DVKVTQSSRYLVKRTGEKVFLECVQDMDHENMFWYRQDPGLGLRLIYFSYDVKMKEKGDIPEGYSVSREKKERFSLILESASTNQTSMYLCASNSGSHQPQHFGDGTRLSIL.

As regards this clone: Within the sample, other DNA sequences also encode this same CDR3. The chain combines TRBV5-1 with TRBJ1-5; D ambiguous. The germline V gene has CDR1 SGHRS and CDR2 YFSETQ. V was cut by 2 bases and J by 5 bases, with 8 bases left in between. The CDR3 is 13 residues long. The CDR3: CASSLSGDQPQHF. CDR3 nucleotides: TGCGCCAGCAGCTTATCGGGTGATCAGCCCCAGCATTTT.

This chain joins TRBV5-1 and TRBJ2-7; 7 nucleotides match TRBD2. This CDR3 is 13 amino acids long. Germline V gene sequence: CDR1 SGHRS, CDR2 YFSETQ. J gave up 7 bases and V 0 bases, and 4 bases lay outside the gene matches. The DNA for the CDR3 is TGCGCCAGCAGCTTGGAGAGCGGGGAAGAGCAGTACTTC. Translated, it gives CASSLESGEEQYF.

As DNA, the CDR3 is TGTGCCAGCAGCTTGGTCCAGGGCCAGGGGGCCCAGCATTTT. It codes for CASSLVQGQGAQHF. This chain joins TRBV5-6 and TRBJ1-5; 7 bases align to TRBD1. This CDR3 comprises 14 residues. Germline V CDR1 and CDR2: SGHDT, YYEEEE. The junction had 8 bases not matched to a gene; V was cut back by 0 bases and J by 11 bases.

This clone was counted once. V and J are TRBV2 and TRBJ2-5, with 7 positions matching TRBD2. CDR3 length equals 15 residues. In germline, CDR1 is SNHLY, CDR2 FYNNEI. The V segment lost 6 bases and the J segment 1 base; nucleotides outside the gene matches: 8. The chain's CDR3 is CASSPTSTLQETQYF. CDR3 DNA: TGTGCCAGCAGCCCGACTAGCACCCTCCAAGAGACCCAGTACTTC. Full variable domain (outside the CDR3, taken from reference TRBV2 and TRBJ2-5): EPEVTQTPSHQVTQMGQEVILRCVPISNHLYFYWYRQILGQKVEFLVSFYNNEISEKSEIFDDQFSVERPDGSNFTLKIRSTKLEDSAMYFCASSPTSTLQETQYFGPGTRLLVL.

The chain uses TRBV7-6 and TRBJ1-1; a weak D match, TRBD1 (6 bases). V was clipped by 5 bases and J by 5 bases, with 12 bases between them. Per germline, CDR1 SGHVS and CDR2 FNYEAQ. The CDR3 sequence is 13 residues long. Written as DNA, the CDR3 is TGTGCCAGCAGCCGCCGAAGGGGGACTGAAGCTTTCTTT. This translates into CASSRRRGTEAFF.

V gene TRBV2 combines with J gene TRBJ1-4, with 9 bases lining up with TRBD1. Germline V gives CDR1 SNHLY, CDR2 FYNNEI. Germline trimming cut 10 bases from V and 3 bases from J; bases unmatched to any gene: 3. The CDR3 is 13 amino acids. The CDR3 bases are TGTGCCACCCGACAGGGGGCTAATGAAAAACTGTTTTTT. Amino acid sequence: CATRQGANEKLFF.

About this clone itself: The same CDR3 arises from other DNA sequences in this sample as well. This chain connects TRBV28 to TRBJ1-2; D might be TRBD1 (6 bases). This CDR3 has 13 amino acids. Trimming pared 2 bases from V and 2 bases from J, leaving 6 bases between. CDR1 is MDHEN, CDR2 SYDVKM, per germline. This CDR3 reads CASSLGQNYGYTF. DNA for the CDR3: TGTGCCAGCAGTTTAGGACAGAACTATGGCTACACCTTC.